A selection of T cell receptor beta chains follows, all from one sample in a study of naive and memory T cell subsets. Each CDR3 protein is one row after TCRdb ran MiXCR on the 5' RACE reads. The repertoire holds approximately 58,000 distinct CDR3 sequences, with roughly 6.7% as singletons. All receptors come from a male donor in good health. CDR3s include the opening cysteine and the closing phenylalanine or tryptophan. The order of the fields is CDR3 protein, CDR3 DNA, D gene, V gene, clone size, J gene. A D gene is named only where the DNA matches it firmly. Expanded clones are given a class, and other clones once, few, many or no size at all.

CSVYKGEENIQYF TGCAGCGTATACAAGGGCGAGGAAAACATTCAGTACTTC . TRBV29-1 many TRBJ2-4
CASSSHHKDPRLAGDLGDTQYF TGTGCCAGCAGCTCACACCACAAAGACCCCAGACTAGCGGGAGATCTGGGAGATACGCAGTATTTT . TRBV21-1 . TRBJ2-3
CASFNTGRFGTSGTGELFF TGTGCCAGCTTTAACACAGGGCGATTCGGGACTAGCGGCACCGGGGAGCTGTTTTTT TRBD2 TRBV12-3/TRBV12-4 many TRBJ2-2
CASNKQGIYGYTF TGTGCCAGCAACAAGCAGGGGATCTATGGCTACACCTTC . TRBV12-3/TRBV12-4 many TRBJ1-2
CASSRYRLDRGGNEQFF TGTGCCAGCAGCCGGTATCGTCTCGACAGGGGGGGGAATGAGCAGTTCTTC TRBD1 TRBV12-3/TRBV12-4 many TRBJ2-1
CATSSTGGADHFSKDTQYF TGTGCCACCAGTTCGACAGGGGGCGCAGATCATTTCTCCAAAGATACGCAGTATTTT TRBD1 TRBV24-1 few TRBJ2-3
CASSYQGASNQPQHF TGTGCCAGCAGTTATCAGGGGGCCAGCAATCAGCCCCAGCATTTT TRBD1 TRBV12-3/TRBV12-4 . TRBJ1-5
CASRPTRDRVFFRSGETQYF TGCGCCAGCAGGCCCACCCGGGACAGGGTTTTTTTTCGTTCCGGGGAGACCCAGTACTTC TRBD1 TRBV4-1 few TRBJ2-5
CASSLPVTEPYEQYF TGTGCCAGCAGTTTGCCGGTGACAGAACCCTACGAGCAGTACTTC . TRBV28 . TRBJ2-7
CASSQSPLANYGYTF TGTGCCAGCAGCCAATCCCCACTAGCTAACTATGGCTACACCTTC . TRBV16 many TRBJ1-2
CASSQDPGQLGEKLFF TGCGCCAGCAGCCAAGATCCCGGACAGTTAGGTGAAAAACTGTTTTTT . TRBV4-1 . TRBJ1-4
CASSPPSPAAYNEQFF TGTGCCAGCAGCCCCCCCTCCCCTGCGGCCTACAATGAGCAGTTCTTC . TRBV3-1 many TRBJ2-1
CSVEGQKKLFF TGCAGCGTTGAAGGTCAGAAAAAACTGTTTTTT . TRBV29-1 . TRBJ1-4
CASSYGGPTEAFF TGTGCCAGCAGCTACGGGGGACCCACTGAAGCTTTCTTT . TRBV7-8 many TRBJ1-1
CASSLDYEQYF TGTGCCAGCAGTTTGGATTACGAGCAGTACTTC . TRBV12-3/TRBV12-4 many TRBJ2-7
CSVEGGQGRSGELFF TGCAGCGTTGAAGGCGGACAGGGTCGGTCCGGGGAGCTGTTTTTT TRBD1 TRBV29-1 few TRBJ2-2
CASSFNWDTYNEQFF TGTGCCAGCAGCTTCAATTGGGATACCTACAATGAGCAGTTCTTC . TRBV7-9 . TRBJ2-1
CASRGQGNQPQHF TGTGCCAGCAGGGGACAGGGAAATCAGCCCCAGCATTTT TRBD1 TRBV25-1 . TRBJ1-5
CSARDSREGEKLFF TGCAGTGCTAGAGATTCCAGGGAGGGCGAAAAACTGTTTTTT . TRBV20-1 . TRBJ1-4
CASRQPPHYGYTF TGTGCCAGTAGACAGCCGCCCCACTATGGCTACACCTTC . TRBV6-5 . TRBJ1-2
CSARDPSGGAGYEQYF TGCAGTGCTAGAGATCCCAGCGGGGGGGCCGGGTACGAGCAGTACTTC TRBD2 TRBV20-1 many TRBJ2-7
CASSPWSLGAGELFF TGTGCCAGCAGTCCTTGGAGCCTAGGGGCCGGGGAGCTGTTTTTT . TRBV28 . TRBJ2-2
CASSPHGDPSDTDTQYF TGTGCCAGCAGTCCCCACGGGGACCCATCTGACACAGATACGCAGTATTTT . TRBV12-3/TRBV12-4 few TRBJ2-3
CSVGSPRQGVVGANVLTF TGCAGCGTTGGTTCCCCCAGACAGGGGGTGGTTGGGGCCAACGTCCTGACTTTC TRBD1 TRBV29-1 few TRBJ2-6
CASSPGLAVLWKDKNIQYF TGTGCCAGCAGTCCCGGACTAGCGGTTCTCTGGAAGGACAAAAACATTCAGTACTTC TRBD2 TRBV6-2/TRBV6-3 many TRBJ2-4
CASSSPQDRGNYEQYF TGTGCCAGCAGTTCCCCCCAGGACAGGGGGAACTACGAGCAGTACTTC TRBD1 TRBV6-2/TRBV6-3 . TRBJ2-7
CASSATQGTGTDTQYF TGTGCCAGCAGTGCAACGCAGGGGACGGGCACAGATACGCAGTATTTT . TRBV2 few TRBJ2-3
CASSYAAGVYNEQFF TGTGCCAGCAGCTACGCTGCGGGTGTCTACAATGAGCAGTTCTTC . TRBV7-9 few TRBJ2-1
CASSSDRGDYNEQFF TGTGCCAGCAGCTCCGACAGAGGAGATTACAATGAGCAGTTCTTC . TRBV28 many TRBJ2-1
CASSRESYGTGIYEQFF TGTGCCAGCAGCCGAGAATCCTACGGGACAGGGATCTATGAGCAGTTCTTC TRBD1 TRBV11-3 many TRBJ2-1
CARGGQAQGGETQYF TGTGCCAGGGGGGGACAGGCTCAGGGGGGAGAGACCCAGTACTTC TRBD1 TRBV2 . TRBJ2-5
CASSLGAGGPRDEQFF TGTGCCAGCAGCCTCGGAGCGGGAGGGCCTAGGGATGAGCAGTTCTTC TRBD2 TRBV5-6 . TRBJ2-1
CASSLHPEGDRVRGYTF TGTGCCAGCAGTTTACACCCGGAGGGGGACAGGGTGAGGGGCTACACCTTC TRBD1 TRBV27 few TRBJ1-2
CASGDRGPGNTIYF TGTGCCAGCGGAGACAGGGGGCCTGGAAACACCATATATTTT TRBD1 TRBV27 many TRBJ1-3
CASSQDSLSGANYGYTF TGCGCCAGCAGCCAAGATTCGTTGAGTGGGGCAAACTATGGCTACACCTTC . TRBV4-1 . TRBJ1-2
CASSESAGQSYEQYF TGCGCCAGCAGTGAGTCGGCAGGCCAGTCCTACGAGCAGTACTTC . TRBV10-2 few TRBJ2-7
CARRTFSTGELFF TGTGCCCGGAGGACGTTTAGCACCGGGGAGCTGTTTTTT . TRBV30 . TRBJ2-2
CSARVAIDRETQYF TGCAGTGCTAGAGTCGCCATAGATAGGGAGACCCAGTACTTC . TRBV20-1 many TRBJ2-5
CASSPRTGLNTGELFF TGCGCCAGCAGCCCAAGGACAGGGCTGAACACCGGGGAGCTGTTTTTT TRBD1 TRBV5-1 few TRBJ2-2
CSVPVNTEAFF TGCAGCGTCCCGGTGAACACTGAAGCTTTCTTT . TRBV29-1 few TRBJ1-1
CAISARMGAEAFF TGTGCCATCAGTGCGCGTATGGGGGCTGAAGCTTTCTTT . TRBV10-3 many TRBJ1-1
CSATGNVAKNIQYF TGCAGTGCAACCGGGAACGTAGCCAAAAACATTCAGTACTTC . TRBV20-1 . TRBJ2-4
CASSEVGTDTQYF TGTGCCAGCAGTGAGGTCGGAACAGATACGCAGTATTTT . TRBV2 many TRBJ2-3
CATRPSAAYEQYF TGTGCCACCCGACCCAGCGCTGCCTACGAGCAGTACTTC . TRBV27 . TRBJ2-7
CASSLGTGAGNTIYF TGTGCCAGTAGCCTCGGGACAGGGGCCGGAAACACCATATATTTT TRBD1 TRBV19 . TRBJ1-3
CASSLYGASGQETQYF TGTGCCAGCAGCTTATACGGGGCTAGCGGGCAAGAGACCCAGTACTTC TRBD2 TRBV13 . TRBJ2-5
CASSELPPGVETQYF TGTGCCAGCAGTGAACTACCCCCGGGGGTAGAGACCCAGTACTTC . TRBV2 . TRBJ2-5
CASTGQGSFGYTF TGCGCCAGCACCGGACAGGGAAGTTTTGGCTACACCTTC TRBD1 TRBV10-1 few TRBJ1-2
CASSPSGGSYNEQFF TGTGCCAGCAGCCCTAGCGGGGGCTCCTACAATGAGCAGTTCTTC TRBD2 TRBV2 many TRBJ2-1
CASSFLGGGSPYEQYF TGTGCCAGCAGTTTCCTCGGTGGGGGCAGCCCCTACGAGCAGTACTTC . TRBV27 many TRBJ2-7
CASSEETSLAGELFF TGTGCCAGCAGTGAAGAGACTAGTTTGGCCGGGGAGCTGTTTTTT . TRBV2 few TRBJ2-2
CSVTGGYEQYF TGCAGCGTGACAGGAGGGTACGAGCAGTACTTC . TRBV29-1 many TRBJ2-7
CASRTYGGSGNTEAFF TGTGCCAGCAGAACTTACGGGGGTTCGGGGAACACTGAAGCTTTCTTT . TRBV6-5 few TRBJ1-1
CASRSGRDANTEAFF TGTGCCAGTAGGTCCGGACGGGACGCGAACACTGAAGCTTTCTTT . TRBV19 few TRBJ1-1
CASSLDRDSPLHF TGTGCCAGCAGTTTAGACCGAGATTCACCCCTCCACTTT . TRBV12-3/TRBV12-4 few TRBJ1-6
CASSATGGYNEQFF TGTGCCAGCAGTGCAACAGGGGGCTACAATGAGCAGTTCTTC TRBD1 TRBV6-5 few TRBJ2-1
CSVLGERADTQYF TGCAGCGTTCTCGGGGAGAGAGCAGATACGCAGTATTTT . TRBV29-1 many TRBJ2-3
CASRSGDQPQHF TGTGCCAGCAGATCAGGAGATCAGCCCCAGCATTTT . TRBV6-5 many TRBJ1-5
CASSFSGAAGGLGGELFF TGTGCCAGCAGTTTCAGTGGTGCGGCGGGAGGGCTAGGCGGGGAGCTGTTTTTT TRBD2 TRBV27 many TRBJ2-2